This T cell receptor beta chain was profiled in a study of T-cell reconstitution after alpha-beta-depleted transplantation in children. Germline V lookup: CDR1 MNHEY, CDR2 SVGAGI. The CDR3 length is 15 residues. Trimming stripped 0 bases from V and 6 bases from J, with 14 bases between. TCRbeta library preparation incorporated unique molecular identifiers. One entry per CDR3 protein, called by TCRdb with MiXCR from the PCR reads. The data hold 580,000 or so distinct CDR3 sequences, with under 30% observed a single time. The chain carries TRBV6-5 and TRBJ1-1; the D gene is possibly TRBD1 (6 bases). Sequenced material: PBMCs, mostly from graft donor cells, taken 360 days after TCRalphabeta/CD19-depleted stem cell transplant. This receptor was identified in a boy in the first two years of life who had a stem cell transplant for acute myeloid leukemia, so the T cells may come from the graft donor. CDR3 sequence reads: CASSYSTQGFAEAFF. The CDR3 DNA sequence: TGTGCCAGCAGTTACTCGACTCAGGGGTTCGCTGAAGCTTTCTTT.